The T cell receptor beta chain under discussion was sequenced for a study of blood T cell repertoires in COVID-19. Assay used: immunoSEQ multiplex PCR; TCRdb lists only in-frame clones, some missing. This repertoire shows hundreds of thousands of clones, over 75% found once; its top ten account for under 2.5%. The sample consisted of PBMCs or T cells enriched from blood (not recorded which). The receptor was derived from a woman between 18 and 30 years old who had recovered from COVID-19.

CDR3 sequence reads: CASSMDRNYGYTF. The CDR3 bases are TGCGCCAGCAGCATGGACAGAAACTATGGCTACACCTTC. The V call is TRBV5-1, the J call TRBJ1-2; perhaps TRBD1 as D (6 bases). This CDR3 contains 13 residues. The V gene's germline CDR1 is SGHRS and CDR2 YFSETQ. Trimming removed 4 bases at V and 2 bases at J, with 9 bases between.